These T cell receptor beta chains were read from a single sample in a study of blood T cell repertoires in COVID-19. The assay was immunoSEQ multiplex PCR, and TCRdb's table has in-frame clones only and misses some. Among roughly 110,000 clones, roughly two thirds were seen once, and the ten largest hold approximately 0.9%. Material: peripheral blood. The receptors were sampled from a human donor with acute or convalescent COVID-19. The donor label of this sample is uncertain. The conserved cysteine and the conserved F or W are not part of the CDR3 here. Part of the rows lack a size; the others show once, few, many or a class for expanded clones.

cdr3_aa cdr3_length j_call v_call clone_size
ASRMDRVSEAF 11 TRBJ1-1 TRBV2 NA
ASSQVPVVDTQY 12 TRBJ2-3 TRBV4-1 NA
ASSLVQNTEAF 11 TRBJ1-1 TRBV28 NA
ASSLGQGGEQETQY 14 TRBJ2-5 TRBV7-2 NA
ASSPDRNYGYT 11 TRBJ1-2 TRBV18 NA
ASSPKPGQGAYEQY 14 TRBJ2-7 TRBV27 few
AWSQDWLREQY 11 TRBJ2-7 TRBV30 NA
ASSLGRGSYEQY 12 TRBJ2-7 TRBV11-2 once
ASSSRDREKSGANVLT 16 TRBJ2-6 TRBV7-9 NA
ASSLAGGRTGELF 13 TRBJ2-2 TRBV7-6 NA
ASRRTSSPGELF 12 TRBJ2-2 TRBV2 NA
ASSPLAGGGYEQF 13 TRBJ2-1 TRBV4-2 NA
ASSRWTGQGAYNEQF 15 TRBJ2-1 TRBV27 NA
ASSHIGTPIEAF 12 TRBJ1-1 TRBV3-1/TRBV3-2 NA
ASSGLGKLEQY 11 TRBJ2-7 TRBV2 NA
ASSQGTGGAVYTQY 14 TRBJ2-3 TRBV3-1/TRBV3-2 NA
ASSLTVSTSPLH 12 TRBJ1-6 TRBV2 NA
ASSLVHRGTDTQY 13 TRBJ2-3 TRBV5-1 NA
ASSLRTGGRMNTEAF 15 TRBJ1-1 TRBV3-1/TRBV3-2 NA
ASSIRTGGYEKLF 13 TRBJ1-4 TRBV3-1/TRBV3-2 NA
ASSLRGTGAGGNTIY 15 TRBJ1-3 TRBV7-2 NA
ASSQDQIAGFRLKAF 15 TRBJ1-1 TRBV4-1 NA
ASTKHGGNQPQH 12 TRBJ1-5 TRBV7-9 NA
ASSRSPGEGNTGELF 15 TRBJ2-2 TRBV19 NA
ASSDLDRAGTEAF 13 TRBJ1-1 TRBV5-6 NA
ASFRERGSPLH 11 TRBJ1-6 TRBV2 NA
ASSLEGHQRGIGTDTQY 17 TRBJ2-3 TRBV5-1 NA